The text below deals with one TCR beta chain. What antigen it recognizes has not been identified. No clone much larger than this one lies a single base away; base qualities are absent. The CDR3 starts with the cysteine, ends with the phenylalanine, and has 18 residues. Only the CDR3 portion is preserved as DNA: 54 bases, with reading frame beginning at the first base. CDR1 and CDR2 were assigned from the germline V gene as SGHNT and YENEEA. Germline trimming: 1 base from V, 1 base from J; junction bases outside gene matches: 4. This specimen belongs to a study of technical replicates of blood from a few donors (dated by TCRdb to 2017 to 2019). The library was built by means of the immunoSEQ multiplex PCR assay. Imported from immuneACCESS, the table was reduced by TCRdb to in-frame sequences with V and J called. These copies leave out some clones; in studies compared against another copy, an unresolved V gene accounts for under half, and the cause of the remainder is not known. This sample lists 60,000 to 85,000 clones; 94% were detected once. In total, the top ten clones hold about 0.38% of the sample.

The sequence was collected from a human donor in good health. The sample comprised T cells isolated from PBMCs. The chain links TRBV11-3 with TRBJ2-2; 12 central nucleotides agree with TRBD2. The DNA reads as follows: TGTGCCAGCAGCTTAGTTCGACTAGCGGGGGTGAACACCGGGGAGCTGTTTTTT. This sequence encodes CASSLVRLAGVNTGELFF.